The following is a T cell receptor (beta chain) sequence with its context. What it binds is not known. The sample holds other DNA sequences that translate to the same CDR3. PCR amplification relied on 60 Vbeta primers (plus 13 Jbeta primers). TCRdb's table, derived via immunoSEQ multiplex PCR, lists solely in-frame clones and lacks some. The sample contains roughly 190,000 clones, about four fifths of which appear only once. This record belongs to a study of cytomegalovirus exposure and HLA in healthy donors. Study-wide results and limits: For most TCR sequences rarity was the rule, although some public TCRs occurred in many donors.

Sequencing was done on a sample of PBMCs. This sequence originates from a man in his forties in good health and CMV-seropositive.

The CDR3 protein is CASSEQGYGYTF. The CDR3 DNA follows: TGTGCCAGCAGTGAACAGGGTTATGGCTACACCTTC. V gene TRBV2 combines with J gene TRBJ1-2, with TRBD1 as a possible D gene (5 bases). The CDR3 spans 12 residues. Deletions cut 2 bases from V and 5 bases from J, with 6 bases between. The germline V gene encodes CDR1 SNHLY and CDR2 FYNNEI.